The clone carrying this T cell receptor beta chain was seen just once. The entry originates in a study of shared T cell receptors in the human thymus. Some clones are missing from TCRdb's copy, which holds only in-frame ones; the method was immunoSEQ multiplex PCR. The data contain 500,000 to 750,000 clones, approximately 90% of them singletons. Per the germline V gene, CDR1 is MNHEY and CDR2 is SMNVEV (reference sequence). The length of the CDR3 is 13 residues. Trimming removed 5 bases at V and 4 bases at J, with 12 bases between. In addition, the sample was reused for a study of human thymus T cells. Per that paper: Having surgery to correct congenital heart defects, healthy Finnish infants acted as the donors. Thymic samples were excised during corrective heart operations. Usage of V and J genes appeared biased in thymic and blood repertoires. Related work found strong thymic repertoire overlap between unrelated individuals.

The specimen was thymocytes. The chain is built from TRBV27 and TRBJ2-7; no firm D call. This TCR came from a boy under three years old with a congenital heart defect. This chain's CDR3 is CASSPTDTYEQYF. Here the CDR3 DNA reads TGTGCCAGCAGTCCCACCGACACTTACGAGCAGTACTTC.